This TCR beta chain was retrieved from a study of shared clonotypes between healthy human individuals. Across the study: The donor group consisted of two women and a few men, aged 18 to 49.

Germline lookup yields CDR1 DFQATT and CDR2 SNEGSKA (reference sequence). The V gene lost 2 bases and the J gene lost 6 bases, with 6 bases spanning the gap. The CDR3 is 11 residues long. This clone came up once. Sequenced by immunoSEQ multiplex PCR; TCRdb stores in-frame clones only, minus some. The data contain some 380,000 clones, roughly 96% of them singletons. The TCR was taken from a man aged 25 to 40 in good health. The genes are TRBV20-1 and TRBJ2-3; D not certain. The sequencing sample was made of memory CD8+ T cells sorted from blood. Indicated subset: CD45RO+ cells pooled with CCR7-negative TemRA cells. The CDR3 sequence: CSARPRDTQYF. In nucleotides, the CDR3 is TGCAGTGCTAGACCCCGGGATACGCAGTATTTT.